The clone carrying this T cell receptor beta chain was observed a few times. V lost 5 bases, J lost 3 bases, and 16 bases lay in between. From germline, CDR1 is MDHEN and CDR2 SYDVKM. This CDR3 region has 15 residues. This record belongs to a study of shared clonotypes between healthy human individuals. Data came from immunoSEQ multiplex PCR; TCRdb stores just in-frame clones and leaves some out. The sample yields some 1.1 million clones, approximately 77% seen once. The sequence came from a man younger than 35 in good health. Some clones in this sample may be carry-over from other donors' samples. What was sequenced was memory CD4+ T cells from PBMCs. Subset denoted: CD45RA-negative fraction. The chain carries TRBV28 and TRBJ2-5; D not resolved. CDR3 nucleotides: TGTGCCAGCAGTACCCCCGGACGAGGCGAAGAGACCCAGTACTTC. Translating it yields CASSTPGRGEETQYF.